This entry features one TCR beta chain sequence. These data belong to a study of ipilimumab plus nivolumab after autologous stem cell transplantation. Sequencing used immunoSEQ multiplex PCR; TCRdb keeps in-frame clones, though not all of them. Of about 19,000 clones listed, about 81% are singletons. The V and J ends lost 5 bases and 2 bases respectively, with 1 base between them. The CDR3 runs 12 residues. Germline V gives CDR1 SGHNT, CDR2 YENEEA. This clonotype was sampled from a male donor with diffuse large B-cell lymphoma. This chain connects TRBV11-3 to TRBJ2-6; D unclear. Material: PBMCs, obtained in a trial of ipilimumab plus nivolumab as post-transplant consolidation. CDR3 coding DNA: TGTGCCAGCAGCCCTGGGGCCAACGTCCTGACTTTC. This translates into CASSPGANVLTF.